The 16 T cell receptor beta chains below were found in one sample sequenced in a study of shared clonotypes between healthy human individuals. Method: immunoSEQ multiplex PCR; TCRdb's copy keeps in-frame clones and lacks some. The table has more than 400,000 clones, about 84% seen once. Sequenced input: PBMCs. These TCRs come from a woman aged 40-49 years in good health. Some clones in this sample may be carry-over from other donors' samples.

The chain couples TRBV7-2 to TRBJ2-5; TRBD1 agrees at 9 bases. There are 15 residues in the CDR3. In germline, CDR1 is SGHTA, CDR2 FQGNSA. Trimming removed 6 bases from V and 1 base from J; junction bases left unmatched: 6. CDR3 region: CASSYDRGFQETQYF. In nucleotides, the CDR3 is TGTGCCAGCAGTTACGACAGGGGGTTCCAAGAGACCCAGTACTTC. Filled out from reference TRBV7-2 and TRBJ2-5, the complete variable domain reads GAGVSQSPSNKVTEKGKDVELRCDPISGHTALYWYRQSLGQGLEFLIYFQGNSAPDKSGLPSDRFSAERTGGSVSTLTIQRTQQEDSAVYLCASSYDRGFQETQYFGPGTRLLVL.

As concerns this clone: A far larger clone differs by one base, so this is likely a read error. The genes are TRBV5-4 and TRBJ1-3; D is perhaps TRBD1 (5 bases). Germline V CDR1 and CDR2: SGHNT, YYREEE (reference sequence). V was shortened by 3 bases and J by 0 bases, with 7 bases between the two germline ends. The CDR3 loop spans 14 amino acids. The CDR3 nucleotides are TGTGCCAGCAGCTCTGACAGCTCTGGAAACACCATATATTTT. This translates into CASSSDSSGNTIYF.

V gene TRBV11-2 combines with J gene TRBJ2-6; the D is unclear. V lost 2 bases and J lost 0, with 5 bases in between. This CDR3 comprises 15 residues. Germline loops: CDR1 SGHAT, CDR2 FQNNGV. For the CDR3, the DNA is TGTGCCAGCAGCTTATCAGACTCTGGGGCCAACGTCCTGACTTTC. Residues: CASSLSDSGANVLTF.

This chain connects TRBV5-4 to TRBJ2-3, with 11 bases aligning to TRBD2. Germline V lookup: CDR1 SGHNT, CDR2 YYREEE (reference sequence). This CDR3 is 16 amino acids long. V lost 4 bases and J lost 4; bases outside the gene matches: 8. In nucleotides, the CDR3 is TGTGCCAGCAGCACCGTAGCGGGAGGGCCCTCAGATACGCAGTATTTT. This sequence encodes CASSTVAGGPSDTQYF.

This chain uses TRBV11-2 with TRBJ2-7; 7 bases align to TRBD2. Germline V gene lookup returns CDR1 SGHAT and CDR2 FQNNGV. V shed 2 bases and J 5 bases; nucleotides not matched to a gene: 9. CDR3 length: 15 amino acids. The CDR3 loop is CASSLISSGTHEQYF. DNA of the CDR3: TGTGCCAGCAGCTTAATATCCAGCGGGACTCACGAGCAGTACTTC.

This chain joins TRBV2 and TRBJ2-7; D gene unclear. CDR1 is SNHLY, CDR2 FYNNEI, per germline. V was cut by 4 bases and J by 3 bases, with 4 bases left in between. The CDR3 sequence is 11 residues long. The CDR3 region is CASSVDYEQYF. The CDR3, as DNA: TGTGCCAGCAGTGTGGACTACGAGCAGTACTTC.

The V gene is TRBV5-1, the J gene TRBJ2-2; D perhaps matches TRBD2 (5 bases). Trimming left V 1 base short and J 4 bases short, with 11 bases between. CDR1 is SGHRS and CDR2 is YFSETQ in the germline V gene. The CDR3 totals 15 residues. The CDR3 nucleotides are TGCGCCAGCAGCTTGAGAGGGCAAAGCACCGGGGAGCTGTTTTTT. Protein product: CASSLRGQSTGELFF. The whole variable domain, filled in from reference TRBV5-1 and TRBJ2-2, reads KAGVTQTPRYLIKTRGQQVTLSCSPISGHRSVSWYQQTPGQGLQFLFEYFSETQRNKGNFPGRFSGRQFSNSRSEMNVSTLELGDSALYLCASSLRGQSTGELFFGEGSRLTVL.

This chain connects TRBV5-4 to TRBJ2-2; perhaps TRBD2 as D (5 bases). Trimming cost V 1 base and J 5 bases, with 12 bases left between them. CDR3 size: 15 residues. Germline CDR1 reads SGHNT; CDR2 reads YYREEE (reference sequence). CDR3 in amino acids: CASSLSAGPTGELFF. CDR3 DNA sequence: TGTGCCAGCAGCTTGAGTGCGGGCCCTACCGGGGAGCTGTTTTTT. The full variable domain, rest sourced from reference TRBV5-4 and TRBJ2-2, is ETGVTQSPTHLIKTRGQQVTLRCSSQSGHNTVSWYQQALGQGPQFIFQYYREEENGRGNFPPRFSGLQFPNYSSELNVNALELDDSALYLCASSLSAGPTGELFFGEGSRLTVL.

CDR3 nucleotides: TGCGCCAGCAGCCACGCCGGGACAGGGGGCTCCTACGAGCAGTACTTC. The encoded protein is CASSHAGTGGSYEQYF. The rearrangement uses TRBV4-1 and TRBJ2-7, with TRBD1 matching 11 bases. The CDR3 length is 16 residues. V was clipped by 3 bases and J by 0 bases; unmatched bases: 4. In germline, CDR1 is MGHRA, CDR2 YSYEKL.

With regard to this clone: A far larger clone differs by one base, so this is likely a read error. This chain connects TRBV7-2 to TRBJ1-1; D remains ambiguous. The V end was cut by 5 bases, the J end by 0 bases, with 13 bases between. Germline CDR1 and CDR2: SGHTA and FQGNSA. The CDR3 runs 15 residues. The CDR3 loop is CASSAPIQLNTEAFF. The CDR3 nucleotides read TGTGCCAGCAGCGCCCCAATCCAACTGAACACTGAAGCTTTCTTT. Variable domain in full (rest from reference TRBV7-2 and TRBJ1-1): GAGVSQSPSNKVTEKGKDVELRCDPISGHTALYWYRQSLGQGLEFLIYFQGNSAPDKSGLPSDRFSAERTGGSVSTLTIQRTQQEDSAVYLCASSAPIQLNTEAFFGQGTRLTVV.

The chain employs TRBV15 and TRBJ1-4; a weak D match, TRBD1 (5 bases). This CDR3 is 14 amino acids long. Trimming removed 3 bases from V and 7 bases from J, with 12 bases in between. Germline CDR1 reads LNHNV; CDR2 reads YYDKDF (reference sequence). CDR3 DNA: TGTGCCACCAGCAGGCCGGGACGGAGTGAAAAACTGTTTTTT. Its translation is CATSRPGRSEKLFF. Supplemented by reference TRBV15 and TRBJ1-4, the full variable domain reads DAMVIQNPRYQVTQFGKPVTLSCSQTLNHNVMYWYQQKSSQAPKLLFHYYDKDFNNEADTPDNFQSRRPNTSFCFLDIRSPGLGDTAMYLCATSRPGRSEKLFFGSGTQLSVL.

In nucleotides, the CDR3 is TGTGCCAGCAGTGAAAGGGGGACTAGTAGGGTCAATGAGCAGTTCTTC. Amino acids: CASSERGTSRVNEQFF. J is TRBJ2-1 and V is TRBV6-4, with 8 bases lining up with TRBD2. This CDR3 has 16 residues. Germline assignment: CDR1 MRHNA and CDR2 SNTAGT. The J segment lost 6 bases and the V segment lost 3 bases, leaving 10 bases of the junction unmatched.

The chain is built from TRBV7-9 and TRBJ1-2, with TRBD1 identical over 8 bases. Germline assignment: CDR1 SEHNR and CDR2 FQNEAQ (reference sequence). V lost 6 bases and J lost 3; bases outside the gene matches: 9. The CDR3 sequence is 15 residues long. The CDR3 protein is CASSPDRGRDYGYTF. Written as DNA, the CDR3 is TGTGCCAGCAGTCCAGACAGGGGTAGAGACTATGGCTACACCTTC.

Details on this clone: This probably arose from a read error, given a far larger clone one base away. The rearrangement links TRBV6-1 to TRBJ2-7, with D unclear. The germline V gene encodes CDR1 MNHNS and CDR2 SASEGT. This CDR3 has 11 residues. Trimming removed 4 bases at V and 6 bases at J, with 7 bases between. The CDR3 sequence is CASSANCEQYF. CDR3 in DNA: TGTGCCAGCAGTGCCAACTGCGAGCAGTACTTC.

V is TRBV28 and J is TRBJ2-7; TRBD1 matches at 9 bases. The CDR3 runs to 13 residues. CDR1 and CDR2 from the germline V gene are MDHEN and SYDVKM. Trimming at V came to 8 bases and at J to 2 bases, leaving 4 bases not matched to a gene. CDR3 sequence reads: CASGRQGAYEQYF. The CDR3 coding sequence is TGTGCCAGCGGTAGACAGGGGGCCTACGAGCAGTACTTC.

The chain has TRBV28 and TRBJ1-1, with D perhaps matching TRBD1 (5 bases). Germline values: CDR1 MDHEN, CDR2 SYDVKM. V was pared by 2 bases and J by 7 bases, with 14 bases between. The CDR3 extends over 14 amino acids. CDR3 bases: TGTGCCAGCAGTTTAACAGGCAATAAATATGAAGCTTTCTTT. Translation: CASSLTGNKYEAFF.